The rows below give T cell receptor beta chains drawn from one sample of a study of technical replicates of blood from a handful of donors. The table came from immunoSEQ multiplex PCR; TCRdb's copy has only in-frame clones and leaves some out. The table shows 59,000 or so clones, with just over 90% occurring only once. Material: PBMCs. The receptors derive from a human donor in good health. Some clones in this sample may be carry-over from other donors' samples. CDR3s include the opening cysteine and the closing phenylalanine or tryptophan. Fields, in order: J gene, D gene, V gene, clone size, CDR3 DNA, CDR3 protein. The D gene is left open where the match is weak. Size is stated for part of the rows, as once, few or many counts, or as a class when the clone is expanded.

TRBJ1-5,-,TRBV7-2,-,TGTGCCAGCAGCTTAGAGAGGAACAGGGGCAATCAGCCCCAGCATTTT,CASSLERNRGNQPQHF
TRBJ2-7,TRBD2,TRBV7-2,-,TGTGCCAGCAGCGTCGGACTAGTTCAAGGCGAGCAGTACTTC,CASSVGLVQGEQYF
TRBJ2-1,TRBD2,TRBV5-1,-,TGCGCCAGCAGCTTGATGGGAGGGCTGTACAATGAGCAGTTCTTC,CASSLMGGLYNEQFF
TRBJ2-3,TRBD2,TRBV18,-,TGTGCCAGCTCACTCCGAGGAAATAGCGGGCCCAAATGCCCATGCACAGATACGCAGTATTTT,CASSLRGNSGPKCPCTDTQYF
TRBJ2-2,-,TRBV7-6,-,TGTGCCAGCAAGGGCGGGGCCCCGGACGCCGGGGAGCTGTTTTTT,CASKGGAPDAGELFF
TRBJ1-6,TRBD1,TRBV6-5,-,TGTGCCAGCAGTTATTTAGGGACAGGGGGTTCACCCCTCCACTTT,CASSYLGTGGSPLHF
TRBJ2-2,-,TRBV2,-,TGTGCCAGCATCCGGGACAACGGGGCCGGGGAGCTGTTTTTT,CASIRDNGAGELFF
TRBJ2-5,TRBD2,TRBV4-1,-,TGCGCCAGCGGACTAGCGGGGGCCCAAGGTGGGCAAGAGACCCAGTACTTC,CASGLAGAQGGQETQYF
TRBJ2-7,TRBD1,TRBV27,-,TGTGCCAGCAGTTTATCAGGGACAGGTTGGGGCTCCTACGAGCAGTACTTC,CASSLSGTGWGSYEQYF
TRBJ2-3,-,TRBV6-6,-,TGTGCCAGCAGCCCGGGGGGCGGTGGGGTAACAGATACGCAGTATTTT,CASSPGGGGVTDTQYF
TRBJ1-1,-,TRBV29-1,-,TGCAGCGTTGACGACCTAGCACCTGAAGCTTTCTTT,CSVDDLAPEAFF
TRBJ1-2,TRBD1,TRBV6-1,few,TGTGCCAGCAGTGAACTAGGGACAGGGACAAGTGGCTACACCTTC,CASSELGTGTSGYTF
TRBJ1-1,-,TRBV5-1,-,TGCGCCAGCAGCTTGAATCCTCCCCCCACTGAAGCTTTCTTT,CASSLNPPPTEAFF
TRBJ2-3,TRBD1,TRBV15,-,TGTGCCACCAGCAGAGATCCAGGGGGCAGGACAGATACGCAGTATTTT,CATSRDPGGRTDTQYF
TRBJ1-4,TRBD1,TRBV4-2,-,TGTGCCAGCAGCCCCCAAGGGACAGGGGCCCATGGGGAAAAACTGTTTTTT,CASSPQGTGAHGEKLFF
TRBJ1-1,-,TRBV6-5,-,TGTGCCAGCACAGGACATTTGAACACTGAAGCTTTCTTT,CASTGHLNTEAFF
TRBJ2-7,-,TRBV9,-,TGTGCCAGCAGCCCAGTGTCCTCCTACGAGCAGTACTTC,CASSPVSSYEQYF
TRBJ2-5,-,TRBV6-6,-,TGTGCCAGCAGTTGGGGGCTAGCCGTGGAGACCCAGTACTTC,CASSWGLAVETQYF
TRBJ2-4,-,TRBV6-5,-,TGTGCCAGCAGTTACAAGGACAAAGGAGCCAAAAACATTCAGTACTTC,CASSYKDKGAKNIQYF
TRBJ2-7,-,TRBV6-1,once,TGTGCCAGCAGTGAACCCGTCAGGCAGATTTACGAGCAGTACTTC,CASSEPVRQIYEQYF
TRBJ2-3,-,TRBV28,-,TGTGCCAGCAGTCTAGGCCTGGGAGGCTATAGCACAGATACGCAGTATTTT,CASSLGLGGYSTDTQYF
TRBJ2-1,TRBD1,TRBV19,-,TGTGCCAGTCACGGGTGGACAGGGTACAATGAGCAGTTCTTC,CASHGWTGYNEQFF
TRBJ2-5,TRBD2,TRBV7-2,-,TGTGCCAGCACCACAAGACTAGCCGGACAAGAGACCCAGTACTTC,CASTTRLAGQETQYF
TRBJ1-2,TRBD1,TRBV19,-,TGTGCCAGTTGGGGGACAGGACGCTATGGCTACACCTTC,CASWGTGRYGYTF
TRBJ1-3,-,TRBV19,-,TGTGCCAGTAGTATGCCGACAGGTGGGAGATCTGGAAACACCATATATTTT,CASSMPTGGRSGNTIYF
TRBJ2-3,-,TRBV27,-,TGTGCCAGCAGTCGGTTGGATACGCAGTATTTT,CASSRLDTQYF
TRBJ2-3,TRBD2,TRBV11-1,-,TGTGCCAGCAGCTTACTAGCGGGGGGGAACACAGATACGCAGTATTTT,CASSLLAGGNTDTQYF
TRBJ1-3,-,TRBV4-3,-,TGCGCCAGCAGCCTTCAAACCGACAGGTCTGGAAACACCATATATTTT,CASSLQTDRSGNTIYF
TRBJ2-2,-,TRBV6-4,-,TGTGCCAGCAGTGACTCTGGCTCGGGGAACACCGGGGAGCTGTTTTTT,CASSDSGSGNTGELFF
TRBJ2-7,TRBD1,TRBV5-1,-,TGCGCCAGCAGCTGGGACAGGGTCACCTACGAGCAGTACTTC,CASSWDRVTYEQYF
TRBJ2-2,TRBD2,TRBV4-2,-,TGTGCCAGCAGCCAAGATCCCAGCGGGAGGGCCCGGACCGGGGAGCTGTTTTTT,CASSQDPSGRARTGELFF
TRBJ2-7,-,TRBV6-5,-,TGTGCCAGCAGCCCCCCGCGTTCGGGCGAGCAGTACTTC,CASSPPRSGEQYF
TRBJ2-1,TRBD2,TRBV13,-,TGTGCCAGCAGCCGCGCACTAGCGGGGGGGTACTCCTACAATGAGCAGTTCTTC,CASSRALAGGYSYNEQFF
TRBJ1-5,-,TRBV27,-,TGTGCCAGCGCTCCGGGACTACGCAATCAGCCCCAGCATTTT,CASAPGLRNQPQHF
TRBJ1-2,-,TRBV27,-,TGTGCCAGCAGTTTTAGCGGGGCACTGGATGGCTACACCTTC,CASSFSGALDGYTF
TRBJ2-1,TRBD2,TRBV2,-,TGTGCCAGCCAAGAGCGGGAGGGGGGGAAGCAGTTCTTC,CASQEREGGKQFF
TRBJ2-1,-,TRBV9,-,TGTGCCAGCAGCGTAGGGTCTAGTAAAGACAATGAGCAGTTCTTC,CASSVGSSKDNEQFF
TRBJ2-7,TRBD1,TRBV30,-,TGTGCCTGGACCGAAGGGACAGTTAGCTCCTACGAGCAGTACTTC,CAWTEGTVSSYEQYF
TRBJ2-7,TRBD1,TRBV9,-,TGTGCCAGCAGCCCCAGGTGGGGGACAGGGCCCTACGAGCAGTACTTC,CASSPRWGTGPYEQYF
TRBJ2-5,TRBD2,TRBV7-2,-,TGTGCCAGCAGCTTCCGGGGGGTGGAGACCCAGTACTTC,CASSFRGVETQYF
TRBJ1-4,-,TRBV4-1,-,TGCGCCAGCAGCCAAGGGGCCGGGGGGAGAACTAATGAAAAACTGTTTTTT,CASSQGAGGRTNEKLFF
TRBJ1-1,-,TRBV2,-,TGTGCCAGCAGTTGGGACATGGGTGAAGCTTTCTTT,CASSWDMGEAFF
TRBJ2-5,-,TRBV9,-,TGTGCCAGCAGCACGGGGGTGGGAGGAGAGACCCAGTACTTC,CASSTGVGGETQYF
TRBJ1-5,-,TRBV2,few,TGTGCCAGCAGGGAGTATAGCAATCAGCCCCAGCATTTT,CASREYSNQPQHF
TRBJ2-3,TRBD2,TRBV9,-,TGTGCCAGCAGCGTCGGAACAGGTGGCGGGAGGTTCGCAGATACGCAGTATTTT,CASSVGTGGGRFADTQYF
TRBJ2-1,TRBD2,TRBV2,-,TGTGCCAGCAGTGAGACCGGGAGGGCCGGGAATGAGCAGTTCTTC,CASSETGRAGNEQFF
TRBJ1-3,-,TRBV6-5,-,TGTGCCAGCAGGCCCCCGGGGGGCGGTGGAAACACCATATATTTT,CASRPPGGGGNTIYF
TRBJ2-1,-,TRBV18,-,TGTGCCAGCTCGGGCCTGGTGGCCTACAATGAGCAGTTCTTC,CASSGLVAYNEQFF
TRBJ2-7,TRBD1,TRBV30,-,TGTGCCTGGAGTTCCGGACAGGCCCACGAGCAGTACTTC,CAWSSGQAHEQYF
TRBJ1-5,-,TRBV7-9,-,TGTGCCAGCAGCTTAGGATCTACGGGTCAGCCCCAGCATTTT,CASSLGSTGQPQHF
TRBJ1-4,TRBD1,TRBV6-6,-,TGTGCCAGCGGTCGGGCAGGGGGCGGTGAAAAACTGTTTTTT,CASGRAGGGEKLFF
TRBJ1-2,-,TRBV7-6,-,TGTGCCAGCAGCCCCGGGGGTCTATCTAACTATGGCTACACCTTC,CASSPGGLSNYGYTF
TRBJ2-7,TRBD2,TRBV7-2,-,TGTGCCAGCAGCTTAGTGGGGACTAGCGGCATAAGCTCCTACGAGCAGTACTTC,CASSLVGTSGISSYEQYF
TRBJ2-1,TRBD2,TRBV10-3,-,TGTGCCATCAGTCAGGCCGGGGGGGCCCCCAATGAGCAGTTCTTC,CAISQAGGAPNEQFF